The text below deals with one T cell receptor beta chain. This clonotype was recorded at least ten times. Its antigen remains unidentified. Per-nucleotide qualities are absent, and no much larger clonotype sits a single base away. This record belongs to a study of T-cell reconstitution after alpha-beta-depleted transplantation in children (dated by TCRdb to the mid-2010s). General notes on the study: Using TCR repertoire profiling, the study quantitatively followed how T-cell immune reconstitution unfolded in children after TCRalphabeta/CD19-depleted allogeneic hematopoietic cell transplantation. The research as a whole found: In some patients, high TCRbeta diversity at day 60 was attributed to recipient T cells and intrathymic progenitors that had survived conditioning. The frequencies of hyperexpanded clones fell over the following months, and after one year, T-cell counts and TCRbeta diversity were mostly attributed to newly produced T cells. Apparently early alphabetaT-cell count recovery about two months after transplant reportedly relied on only several hundred rapidly expanded clones derived from non-depleted graft cells.

From cysteine to phenylalanine, the CDR3 is 14 amino acids long. The DNA shown is the 42-base CDR3, in frame from base 1. V is pared back by 5 bases and J by 6 bases, with 17 bases lying between the germline termini. To prepare the library, PCR was applied. Sequencer: Illumina HiSeq 2500. TCR libraries were prepared with molecular barcoding, using unique molecular identifiers to normalize TCRbeta repertoire quantification. The raw public reads went through TCRdb reprocessing: fastp at Q25, MiXCR clone calling, in-frame beta chains kept. CDR3 protein sequences are deduplicated, and each keeps its most common genes and DNA. For this sample there are around 200,000 distinct CDR3 sequences; about a tenth appear just once. 28% of the sample is taken by the ten largest. The treatment or condition label for this specimen denotes: allogeneic hematopoietic cell transplantation with graft depleted of TCRalphabeta T cells and CD19 B cells. Transplant recipients were children who received TCRalphabeta/CD19-depleted allogeneic hematopoietic cell grafts.

The chain links TRBV12-3 or TRBV12-4 with TRBJ2-7, with the D gene not confidently named. The sequence came from a child less than two years old with acute myeloid leukemia, due to receive a stem cell transplant. Sequencing was performed on PBMCs, taken before TCRalphabeta/CD19-depleted stem cell transplant. The CDR3 has the sequence CASSIRALSTEQYF. The DNA reads as follows: TGTGCCAGCAGTATCCGCGCGTTGAGCACCGAGCAGTACTTC.